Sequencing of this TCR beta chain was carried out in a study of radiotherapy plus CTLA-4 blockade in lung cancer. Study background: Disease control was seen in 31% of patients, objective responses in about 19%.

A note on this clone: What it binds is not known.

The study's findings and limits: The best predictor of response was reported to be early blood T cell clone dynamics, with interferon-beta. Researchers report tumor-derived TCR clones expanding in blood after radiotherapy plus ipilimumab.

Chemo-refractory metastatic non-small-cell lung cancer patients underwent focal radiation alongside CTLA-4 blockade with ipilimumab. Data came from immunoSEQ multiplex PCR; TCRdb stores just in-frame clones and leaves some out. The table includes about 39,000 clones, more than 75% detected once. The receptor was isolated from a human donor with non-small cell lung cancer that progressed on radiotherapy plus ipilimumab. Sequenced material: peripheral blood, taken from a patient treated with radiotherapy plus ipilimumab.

CDR3 coding DNA: TGTGCCAGCAGCCCCCGGCGGGCAGGTGAAACAGATACGCAGTATTTT. Protein sequence: CASSPRRAGETDTQYF. The chain carries TRBV7-2 and TRBJ2-3; a weak D match, TRBD2 (5 bases). The CDR3 length is 16 residues. Germline V gene data show CDR1 as SGHTA and CDR2 as FQGNSA. V dropped 5 bases and J dropped 3 bases, with 18 bases sitting between them.